These 21 T cell receptor beta chains came from one sample sequenced in a study of T-cell memory formation after mild COVID-19. A single record per CDR3 protein comes from TCRdb applying MiXCR to the 5' RACE reads. Of under 200,000 distinct CDR3 sequences listed, 11% are singletons. The sequenced material came from PBMCs or a T cell subset sorted from them (not recorded which). The receptors come from a man younger than 35 who had mild COVID-19 (a few samples of this study predate the infection). Cell type and time point are not known.

This CDR3 reads CASSLVRGQITGELFF. The CDR3 DNA reads TGTGCCAGCAGTTTGGTCCGGGGCCAGATCACCGGGGAGCTGTTTTTT. This rearrangement joins TRBV27 to TRBJ2-2; D is tentatively TRBD1 or TRBD2 (5 bases each). The CDR3 has 16 residues. Germline lookup yields CDR1 MNHEY and CDR2 SMNVEV (reference sequence). Trimming removed 3 bases at V and 4 bases at J, with 15 bases between.

The J gene is TRBJ2-5, the V gene TRBV24-1, with D unclear. There are 13 residues in the CDR3. Germline values: CDR1 KGHDR, CDR2 SFDVKD. The V end was cut by 2 bases, the J end by 1 base, with 4 bases between. CDR3 sequence (DNA): TGTGCCACCAGTGATTGGGGCCAAGAGACCCAGTACTTC. Amino acids: CATSDWGQETQYF.

This clonotype was picked up many times. The V gene is TRBV25-1, the J gene TRBJ1-6, with D uncertain. Trimming removed 4 bases from V and 0 bases from J, with 10 bases in between. Germline CDR1 and CDR2: MGHDK and SYGVNS. The CDR3 contains 16 residues. The CDR3 bases are TGTGCCAGCAGTGGTGCTAAGAGCTCCTATAATTCACCCCTCCACTTT. It is translated as CASSGAKSSYNSPLHF.

This clonotype showed up many times. V is TRBV11-2 and J is TRBJ2-3; 12 bases line up with TRBD2. This CDR3 spans 18 amino acids. CDR1 is SGHAT and CDR2 is FQNNGV in the germline V gene. The ends lost 5 bases at V and 5 bases at J; junction bases unmatched: 14. The CDR3 DNA follows: TGTGCCAGCAGCGTGGACTCTAGCGGGGGGGCCGCAGAAGATACGCAGTATTTT. Its translation: CASSVDSSGGAAEDTQYF.

The gene calls are TRBV6-5 and TRBJ2-1; 8 nucleotides align to TRBD2. This CDR3 has 16 amino acids. With V trimmed by 0 bases and J by 3 bases, 4 bases remained unmatched. Germline CDR1 is MNHEY and CDR2 is SVGAGI. CDR3 amino acids: CASSYSGLAGYNEQFF. In nucleotides, the CDR3 is TGTGCCAGCAGTTACTCTGGCCTAGCGGGCTACAATGAGCAGTTCTTC.

J is TRBJ1-5 and V is TRBV29-1; D is ambiguous. Germline assignment: CDR1 SQVTM and CDR2 ANQGSEA. V was trimmed by 8 bases and J by 5 bases, leaving 10 bases between them. There are 11 residues in the CDR3. CDR3 region: CSPLRDQPQHF. DNA for the CDR3: TGCAGCCCATTAAGGGATCAGCCCCAGCATTTT.

The rearrangement uses TRBV20-1 and TRBJ1-1, with D possibly being TRBD1 (6 bases). V lost 0 bases, J lost 2 bases, and 13 bases lay in between. This CDR3 contains 15 residues. From germline, CDR1 is DFQATT and CDR2 SNEGSKA (reference sequence). The CDR3 nucleotides read TGCAGTGCTAGAGATCAGGGGCAGGCCAACACTGAAGCTTTCTTT. It encodes CSARDQGQANTEAFF.

This clonotype occurred many times. The gene calls are TRBV7-2 and TRBJ2-1; D uncertain. Germline lookup yields CDR1 SGHTA and CDR2 FQGNSA. The V end lost 0 bases, the J end lost 4 bases, and 4 bases lay between the germline ends. CDR3 length: 13 residues. The CDR3 loop reads CASSLAEYNEQFF. As DNA, the CDR3 is TGTGCCAGCAGCTTAGCGGAATACAATGAGCAGTTCTTC.

The sample holds a few counts of this clonotype. The chain has TRBV5-1 and TRBJ1-2; D gene uncertain. Per the germline V gene, CDR1 is SGHRS and CDR2 is YFSETQ. V was pared by 0 bases and J by 3 bases, with 12 bases between. This CDR3 spans 15 amino acids. As DNA, the CDR3 is TGCGCCAGCAGCTTGGAAGAGGGTCTTTACTATGGCTACACCTTC. This gives the protein CASSLEEGLYYGYTF. Variable domain in full (rest from reference TRBV5-1 and TRBJ1-2): KAGVTQTPRYLIKTRGQQVTLSCSPISGHRSVSWYQQTPGQGLQFLFEYFSETQRNKGNFPGRFSGRQFSNSRSEMNVSTLELGDSALYLCASSLEEGLYYGYTFGSGTRLTVV.

This chain uses TRBV24-1 with TRBJ1-1; TRBD1 might be the D (5 bases). The CDR3 covers 14 residues. Trimming shortened V by 5 bases and J by 5 bases, and 14 bases separated the two germline ends. Germline CDR1 is KGHDR and CDR2 is SFDVKD. CDR3 residues: CATSAGGARTEAFF. CDR3 nucleotides: TGTGCCACCAGTGCGGGAGGGGCGAGAACTGAAGCTTTCTTT.

This clonotype was seen more than once but under ten times. The V gene is TRBV7-2, the J gene TRBJ2-1; a possible D gene is TRBD2 (5 bases). V was shortened by 7 bases and J by 13 bases, with 20 bases between the two germline ends. The CDR3 extends over 13 amino acids. CDR1 SGHTA and CDR2 FQGNSA come from the germline V gene. CDR3 in DNA: TGTGCCAGCACTATCGGGGTTTCGGGCCCCCAGTTCTTC. It translates to CASTIGVSGPQFF.

This clonotype appeared a few times. V and J are TRBV4-3 and TRBJ2-7; D gene ambiguous. V was pared by 0 bases and J by 6 bases, with 12 bases between. The CDR3 consists of 14 residues. Per germline, CDR1 LGHNA and CDR2 YSLEER. The CDR3, as DNA: TGCGCCAGCAGCCAAGAAGTTTCGGTCGGCGAGCAGTACTTC. Translation: CASSQEVSVGEQYF.

This clonotype came up many times. The chain couples TRBV11-3 to TRBJ2-1, with D perhaps being TRBD1 or TRBD2 (5 bases each). The germline CDR1 and CDR2 sequences are SGHNT and YENEEA. The germline V and J ends were trimmed by 5 bases and 9 bases, with 14 bases remaining between them. The CDR3 extends over 13 amino acids. The DNA of the CDR3 is TGTGCCAGCAGCCGCTGGACCGGGGCTGAGCAGTTCTTC. This translates into CASSRWTGAEQFF.

This clonotype has more than one count but fewer than ten. The chain has TRBV2 and TRBJ2-7; D not certain. The CDR3 spans 13 residues. The ends were cut back, 3 bases at V and 2 bases at J, with 8 bases in the middle. Germline V CDR1 and CDR2: SNHLY, FYNNEI. CDR3 amino acids: CASSEWVPYEQYF. Written as DNA, the CDR3 is TGTGCCAGCAGTGAGTGGGTCCCCTACGAGCAGTACTTC.

This chain connects TRBV5-1 to TRBJ2-5; maybe TRBD2 (6 bases). Trimming shortened V by 0 bases and J by 3 bases, and 9 bases separated the two germline ends. This CDR3 has 14 residues. The germline V gene has CDR1 SGHRS and CDR2 YFSETQ. The CDR3 spells CASSLVGGEETQYF. The CDR3, as DNA: TGCGCCAGCAGCTTGGTGGGCGGGGAAGAGACCCAGTACTTC.

This clonotype was seen ten or more times. The CDR3 coding sequence is TGTGCCAGCAGCCTGACAGTCTTTGAGGGCTACACCTTC. This encodes CASSLTVFEGYTF. The chain has TRBV7-6 and TRBJ1-2; perhaps TRBD1 as D (5 bases). The germline CDR1 and CDR2 sequences are SGHVS and FNYEAQ. V dropped 5 bases and J dropped 8 bases, with 15 bases sitting between them. The CDR3 is 13 amino acids. Variable domain in full (rest from reference TRBV7-6 and TRBJ1-2): GAGVSQSPRYKVTKRGQDVALRCDPISGHVSLYWYRQALGQGPEFLTYFNYEAQQDKSGLPNDRFSAERPEGSISTLTIQRTEQRDSAMYRCASSLTVFEGYTFGSGTRLTVV.

V usage is TRBV29-1 and J usage is TRBJ2-5; TRBD1 matches at 8 bases. Losses at the gene ends were 4 bases for V and 5 bases for J; bases not matched to a gene: 9. The CDR3 consists of 14 residues. Germline CDR1 is SQVTM and CDR2 is ANQGSEA. DNA of the CDR3: TGCAGCGTTGGGGGACAGGTTAGGAGGGAGACCCAGTACTTC. The encoded protein is CSVGGQVRRETQYF.

This clonotype has just a few counts. The chain is built from TRBV20-1 and TRBJ2-7, with D perhaps given as TRBD1 or TRBD2 (6 bases each). Trimming removed 3 bases at V and 2 bases at J, with 17 bases between. This CDR3 region has 15 residues. The germline CDR1 and CDR2 sequences are DFQATT and SNEGSKA (reference sequence). CDR3 region: CSARYFGGSPYEQYF. CDR3 nucleotide sequence: TGCAGTGCTAGGTACTTCGGGGGCTCTCCCTACGAGCAGTACTTC.

The chain has TRBV2 and TRBJ2-1; TRBD2 is a possible D gene (6 bases). CDR1 is SNHLY, CDR2 FYNNEI, per germline. This CDR3 is 12 amino acids long. V was pared by 4 bases and J by 15 bases, with 16 bases between. Here the CDR3 reads CASSGTPQRAFF. The CDR3 DNA sequence: TGTGCCAGCAGTGGAACCCCCCAGCGGGCGTTCTTC. The whole variable domain, remainder taken from reference TRBV2 and TRBJ2-1, is EPEVTQTPSHQVTQMGQEVILRCVPISNHLYFYWYRQILGQKVEFLVSFYNNEISEKSEIFDDQFSVERPDGSNFTLKIRSTKLEDSAMYFCASSGTPQRAFFGPGTRLTVL.

This clonotype was found a few times. J is TRBJ2-2 and V is TRBV7-6; the match to TRBD1 covers 7 bases. Germline V lookup: CDR1 SGHVS, CDR2 FNYEAQ. This CDR3 contains 15 residues. V lost 3 bases to trimming and J lost 6 bases; unmatched junction nucleotides: 7. DNA for the CDR3: TGTGCCAGCAGCTTCGGGACAGCGACGGCCGGGGAGCTGTTTTTT. It specifies CASSFGTATAGELFF. Drawing the rest from reference TRBV7-6 and TRBJ2-2, the complete variable domain is GAGVSQSPRYKVTKRGQDVALRCDPISGHVSLYWYRQALGQGPEFLTYFNYEAQQDKSGLPNDRFSAERPEGSISTLTIQRTEQRDSAMYRCASSFGTATAGELFFGEGSRLTVL.

This clonotype appeared a few times. The rearrangement uses TRBV5-1 and TRBJ1-2; 12 bases agree with TRBD1. Germline trimming cut 4 bases from V and 4 bases from J; bases unmatched to any gene: 14. This CDR3 is built from 18 residues. The germline gives CDR1 SGHRS, CDR2 YFSETQ. CDR3: CASSLQTGTGGFGYGYTF. CDR3 DNA: TGCGCCAGCAGCCTACAAACCGGGACAGGGGGCTTCGGCTATGGCTACACCTTC.